A selection of T cell receptor beta chains follows, all from one sample in a study of T cells after yellow fever vaccination. Each CDR3 protein gets one entry after TCRdb re-called the 5' RACE reads with MiXCR. The table records some 300,000 distinct CDR3 sequences, roughly 10% of them present only once. Here the sequenced sample was CD4+ T cells sorted from PBMCs, taken 45 days after the yellow fever booster vaccination. The receptors originated from a man between 18 and 29 years old who received the YFV17D yellow fever vaccine. Both conserved end residues are part of each CDR3. The order of the fields is V gene, clone size, D gene, J gene, CDR3 length, CDR3 protein, CDR3 DNA. The D gene is left open where the match is weak. Not every row has a clone size; where given, it reads once, few, many or a size class.

V gene: TRBV14
clone size: -
D gene: -
J gene: TRBJ1-2
CDR3 length: 13
CDR3 protein: CASSQDSTYGYTF
CDR3 DNA: TGTGCCAGCAGCCAAGATTCCACCTATGGCTACACCTTC

V gene: TRBV6-2/TRBV6-3
clone size: few
D gene: -
J gene: TRBJ2-7
CDR3 length: 11
CDR3 protein: CASSDSYEQYF
CDR3 DNA: TGTGCCAGCAGTGACTCCTACGAGCAGTACTTC

V gene: TRBV5-1
clone size: many
D gene: -
J gene: TRBJ1-1
CDR3 length: 14
CDR3 protein: CASSPQGLGTEAFF
CDR3 DNA: TGCGCCAGCAGCCCACAGGGTTTGGGCACTGAAGCTTTCTTT

V gene: TRBV15
clone size: -
D gene: -
J gene: TRBJ2-1
CDR3 length: 16
CDR3 protein: CATSRDVRGLGNEQFF
CDR3 DNA: TGTGCCACCAGCAGAGATGTGAGGGGCCTCGGTAATGAGCAGTTCTTC

V gene: TRBV20-1
clone size: few
D gene: TRBD1
J gene: TRBJ2-5
CDR3 length: 15
CDR3 protein: CSAPGQGKGPETQYF
CDR3 DNA: TGCAGTGCGCCTGGACAGGGGAAGGGTCCAGAGACCCAGTACTTC

V gene: TRBV18
clone size: few
D gene: -
J gene: TRBJ1-1
CDR3 length: 14
CDR3 protein: CASFTTVEPTLAFF
CDR3 DNA: TGTGCCAGCTTCACCACCGTGGAACCCACCCTGGCTTTCTTT

V gene: TRBV27
clone size: -
D gene: -
J gene: TRBJ2-5
CDR3 length: 14
CDR3 protein: CASSLGVQGWTQYF
CDR3 DNA: TGTGCCAGCAGTTTAGGGGTACAGGGATGGACCCAGTACTTC

V gene: TRBV3-1
clone size: -
D gene: -
J gene: TRBJ1-2
CDR3 length: 14
CDR3 protein: CASSQERQSYGYTF
CDR3 DNA: TGTGCCAGCAGCCAAGAACGACAGAGCTATGGCTACACCTTC

V gene: TRBV2
clone size: -
D gene: -
J gene: TRBJ2-3
CDR3 length: 13
CDR3 protein: CASGWARADTQYF
CDR3 DNA: TGTGCCAGCGGATGGGCCCGCGCAGATACGCAGTATTTT

V gene: TRBV5-1
clone size: -
D gene: -
J gene: TRBJ2-2
CDR3 length: 16
CDR3 protein: CASSFSNLAATGELFF
CDR3 DNA: TGCGCCAGCAGCTTCTCTAATCTGGCGGCCACCGGGGAGCTGTTTTTT

V gene: TRBV4-3
clone size: many
D gene: -
J gene: TRBJ1-6
CDR3 length: 15
CDR3 protein: CASSQDERIYSPLHF
CDR3 DNA: TGCGCCAGCAGCCAAGATGAAAGGATTTACTCACCCCTCCACTTT

V gene: TRBV2
clone size: few
D gene: -
J gene: TRBJ2-6
CDR3 length: 14
CDR3 protein: CASSYISGANVLTF
CDR3 DNA: TGTGCCAGTAGTTACATCTCTGGGGCCAACGTCCTGACTTTC

V gene: TRBV20-1
clone size: -
D gene: -
J gene: TRBJ1-5
CDR3 length: 15
CDR3 protein: CSARDWSPTGQPQHF
CDR3 DNA: TGCAGTGCTAGAGATTGGAGTCCGACCGGACAGCCCCAGCATTTT